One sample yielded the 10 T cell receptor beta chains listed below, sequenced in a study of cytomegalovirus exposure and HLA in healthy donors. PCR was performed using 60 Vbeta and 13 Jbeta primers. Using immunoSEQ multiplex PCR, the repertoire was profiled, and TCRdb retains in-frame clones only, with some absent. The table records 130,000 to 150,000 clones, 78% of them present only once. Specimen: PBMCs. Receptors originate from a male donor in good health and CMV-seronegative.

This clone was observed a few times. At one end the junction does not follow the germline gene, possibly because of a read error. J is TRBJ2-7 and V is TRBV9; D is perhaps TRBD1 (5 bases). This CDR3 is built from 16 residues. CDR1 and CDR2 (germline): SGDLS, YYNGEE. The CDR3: CARSPDLGQLVYEQYF. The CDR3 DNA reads TGTGCCCGCAGCCCAGACCTGGGGCAGTTAGTCTACGAGCAGTACTTC.

DNA of the CDR3: TGTGCCTGGAGTGTTGGACCTTTTCGGGCAGGAGGAGTTAACTATGGCTACACCTTC. This translates into CAWSVGPFRAGGVNYGYTF. This rearrangement joins TRBV30 to TRBJ1-2, with D unclear. The CDR3 runs 19 residues. V was pared by 0 bases and J by 1 base, with 24 bases between. The germline V gene has CDR1 GTSNPN and CDR2 SVGIG (reference sequence).

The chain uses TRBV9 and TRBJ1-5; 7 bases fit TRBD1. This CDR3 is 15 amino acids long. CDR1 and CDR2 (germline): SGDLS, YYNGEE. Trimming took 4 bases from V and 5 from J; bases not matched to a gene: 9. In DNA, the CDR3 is TGTGCCAGCAGCCCTCTGGACAGGCCTGATCAGCCCCAGCATTTT. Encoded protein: CASSPLDRPDQPQHF. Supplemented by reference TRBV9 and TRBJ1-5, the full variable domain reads DSGVTQTPKHLITATGQRVTLRCSPRSGDLSVYWYQQSLDQGLQFLIQYYNGEERAKGNILERFSAQQFPDLHSELNLSSLELGDSALYFCASSPLDRPDQPQHFGDGTRLSIL.

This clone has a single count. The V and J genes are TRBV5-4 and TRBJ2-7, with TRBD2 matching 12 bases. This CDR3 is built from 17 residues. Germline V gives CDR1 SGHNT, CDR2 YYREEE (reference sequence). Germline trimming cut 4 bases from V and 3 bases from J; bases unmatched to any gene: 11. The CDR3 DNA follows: TGTGCCAGCAGCCAACTAGCGGGAGGAACAGGTTTCTACGAGCAGTACTTC. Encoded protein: CASSQLAGGTGFYEQYF.

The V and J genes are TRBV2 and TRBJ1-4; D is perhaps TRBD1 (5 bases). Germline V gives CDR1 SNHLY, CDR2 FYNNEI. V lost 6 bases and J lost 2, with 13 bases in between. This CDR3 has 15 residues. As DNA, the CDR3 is TGTGCCAGCAGCGAACCAGGGCCCACTAATGAAAAACTGTTTTTT. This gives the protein CASSEPGPTNEKLFF.

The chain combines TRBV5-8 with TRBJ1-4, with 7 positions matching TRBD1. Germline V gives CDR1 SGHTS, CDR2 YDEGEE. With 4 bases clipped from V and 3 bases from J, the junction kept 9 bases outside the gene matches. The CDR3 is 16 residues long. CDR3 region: CASSAGTALANEKLFF. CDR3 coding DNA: TGTGCCAGCAGCGCGGGGACAGCCTTGGCTAATGAAAAACTGTTTTTT.

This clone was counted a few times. The DNA for the CDR3 is TGTGCCAGCAGACTAACAGGGTACGAGCAGTACTTC. Its translation: CASRLTGYEQYF. J is TRBJ2-7 and V is TRBV28; tentatively, D is TRBD1 (6 bases). The V gene lost 6 bases and the J gene lost 4 bases, with 10 bases spanning the gap. The CDR3 totals 12 residues. Germline lookup yields CDR1 MDHEN and CDR2 SYDVKM.

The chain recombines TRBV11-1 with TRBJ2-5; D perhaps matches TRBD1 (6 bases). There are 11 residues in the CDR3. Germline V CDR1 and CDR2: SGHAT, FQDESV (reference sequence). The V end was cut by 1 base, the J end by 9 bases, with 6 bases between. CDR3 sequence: CASSLGGPQYF. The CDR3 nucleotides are TGTGCCAGCAGCTTAGGGGGGCCCCAGTACTTC.

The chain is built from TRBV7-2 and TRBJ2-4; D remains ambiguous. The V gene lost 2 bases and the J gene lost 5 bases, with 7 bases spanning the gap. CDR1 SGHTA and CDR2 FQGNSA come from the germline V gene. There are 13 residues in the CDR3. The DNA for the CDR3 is TGTGCCAGCAGCTTACGCGGCCAAAACATTCAGTACTTC. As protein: CASSLRGQNIQYF. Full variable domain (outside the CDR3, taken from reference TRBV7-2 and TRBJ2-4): GAGVSQSPSNKVTEKGKDVELRCDPISGHTALYWYRQSLGQGLEFLIYFQGNSAPDKSGLPSDRFSAERTGGSVSTLTIQRTQQEDSAVYLCASSLRGQNIQYFGAGTRLSVL.

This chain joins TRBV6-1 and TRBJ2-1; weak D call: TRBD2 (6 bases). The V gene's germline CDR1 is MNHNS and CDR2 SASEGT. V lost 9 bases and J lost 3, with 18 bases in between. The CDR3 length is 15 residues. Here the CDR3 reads CASGALGLIYNEQFF. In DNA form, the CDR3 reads TGTGCCAGTGGGGCTTTGGGACTCATCTACAATGAGCAGTTCTTC.